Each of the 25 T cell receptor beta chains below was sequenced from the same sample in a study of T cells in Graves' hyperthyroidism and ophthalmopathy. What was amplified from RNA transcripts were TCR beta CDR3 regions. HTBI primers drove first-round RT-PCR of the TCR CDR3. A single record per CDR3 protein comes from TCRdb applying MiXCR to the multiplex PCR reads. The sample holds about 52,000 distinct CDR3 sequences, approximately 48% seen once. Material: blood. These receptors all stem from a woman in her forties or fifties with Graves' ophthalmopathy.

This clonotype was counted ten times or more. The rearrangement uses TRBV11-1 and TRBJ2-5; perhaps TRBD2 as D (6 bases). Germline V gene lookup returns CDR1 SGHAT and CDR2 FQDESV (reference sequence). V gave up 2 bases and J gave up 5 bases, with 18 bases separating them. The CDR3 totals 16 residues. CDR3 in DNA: TGTGCCAGCAGCTTAATCCCTAGTCTAGCGTGGGAGACCCAGTACTTC. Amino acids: CASSLIPSLAWETQYF.

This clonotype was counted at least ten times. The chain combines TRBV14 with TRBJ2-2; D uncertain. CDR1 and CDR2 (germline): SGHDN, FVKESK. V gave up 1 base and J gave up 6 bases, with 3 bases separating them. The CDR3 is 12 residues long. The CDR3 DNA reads TGTGCCAGCAGCCAAGTGGCCGGGGAGCTGTTTTTT. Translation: CASSQVAGELFF.

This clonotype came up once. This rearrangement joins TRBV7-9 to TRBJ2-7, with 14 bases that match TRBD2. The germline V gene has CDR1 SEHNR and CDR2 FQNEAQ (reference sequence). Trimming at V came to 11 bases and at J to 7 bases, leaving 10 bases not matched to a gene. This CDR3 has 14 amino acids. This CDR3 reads CAGPGLAGVGEQYF. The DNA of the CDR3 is TGTGCCGGCCCGGGACTAGCGGGAGTGGGGGAGCAGTACTTC.

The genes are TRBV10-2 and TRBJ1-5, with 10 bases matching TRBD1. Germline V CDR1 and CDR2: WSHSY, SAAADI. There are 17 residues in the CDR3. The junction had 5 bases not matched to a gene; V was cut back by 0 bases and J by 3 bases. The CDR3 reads CASSESRDRGYNQPQHF. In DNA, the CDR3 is TGCGCCAGCAGTGAGTCTCGGGACAGGGGATACAATCAGCCCCAGCATTTT.

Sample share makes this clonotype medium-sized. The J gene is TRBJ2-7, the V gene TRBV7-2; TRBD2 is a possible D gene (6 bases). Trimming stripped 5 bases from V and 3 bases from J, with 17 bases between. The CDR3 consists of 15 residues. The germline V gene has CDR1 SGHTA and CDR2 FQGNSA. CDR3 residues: CASSDRASAGYEQYF. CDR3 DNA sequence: TGTGCCAGCAGCGACCGCGCTAGCGCTGGCTACGAGCAGTACTTC.

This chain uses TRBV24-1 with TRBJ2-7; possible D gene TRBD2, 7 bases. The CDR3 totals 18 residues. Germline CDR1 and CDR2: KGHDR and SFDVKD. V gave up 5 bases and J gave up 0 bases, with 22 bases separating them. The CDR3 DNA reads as TGTGCCACCAGTGGCTCCGGAATCCGGGGGGCGTCCTCCTACGAGCAGTACTTC. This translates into CATSGSGIRGASSYEQYF.

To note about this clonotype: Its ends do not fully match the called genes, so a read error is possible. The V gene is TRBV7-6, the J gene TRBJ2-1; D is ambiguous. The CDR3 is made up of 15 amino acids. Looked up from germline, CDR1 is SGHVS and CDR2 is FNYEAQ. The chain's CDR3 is CASSPTSRVSNEQLF. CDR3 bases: TGTGCCAGCAGCCCTACCAGCCGGGTGAGCAATGAGCAGCTCTTC.

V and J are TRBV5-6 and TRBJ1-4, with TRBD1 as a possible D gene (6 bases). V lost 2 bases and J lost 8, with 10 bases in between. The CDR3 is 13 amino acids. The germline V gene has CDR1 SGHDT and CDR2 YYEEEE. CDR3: CASSFQGSEKLFF. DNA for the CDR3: TGTGCCAGCAGCTTCCAGGGGAGCGAAAAACTGTTTTTT.

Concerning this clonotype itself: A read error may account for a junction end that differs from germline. CDR3 amino acids: CGSSPTSGDIQYF. Here the CDR3 DNA reads TGCGGCAGCAGCCCCACTAGCGGGGACATTCAGTACTTC. This sequence joins TRBV7-2 and TRBJ2-4; 10 nucleotides match TRBD2. The germline V gene has CDR1 SGHTA and CDR2 FQGNSA. This CDR3 region has 13 residues. The variable domain in full, with the rest retrieved from reference TRBV7-2 and TRBJ2-4, is GAGVSQSPSNKVTEKGKDVELRCDPISGHTALYWYRQSLGQGLEFLIYFQGNSAPDKSGLPSDRFSAERTGGSVSTLTIQRTQQEDSAVYLCGSSPTSGDIQYFGAGTRLSVL.

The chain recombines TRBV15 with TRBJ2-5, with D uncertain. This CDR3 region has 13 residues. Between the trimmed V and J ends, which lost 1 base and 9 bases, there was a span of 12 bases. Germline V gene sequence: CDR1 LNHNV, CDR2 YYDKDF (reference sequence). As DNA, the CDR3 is TGTGCCACCAGCAGAGTCATGGGTCAGCCCCAGTACTTC. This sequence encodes CATSRVMGQPQYF.

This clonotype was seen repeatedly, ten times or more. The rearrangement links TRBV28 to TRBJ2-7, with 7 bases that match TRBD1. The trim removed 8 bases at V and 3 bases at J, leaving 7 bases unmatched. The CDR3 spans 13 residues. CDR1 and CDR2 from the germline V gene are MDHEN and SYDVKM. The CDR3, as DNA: TGTGCCAGCCTTAACAGGGGAAACTACGAGCAGTACTTC. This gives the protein CASLNRGNYEQYF.

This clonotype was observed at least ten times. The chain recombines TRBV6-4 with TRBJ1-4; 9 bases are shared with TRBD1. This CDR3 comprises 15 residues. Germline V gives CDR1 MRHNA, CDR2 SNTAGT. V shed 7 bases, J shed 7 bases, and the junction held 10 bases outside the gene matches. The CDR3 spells CASIPPDRGVEKLFF. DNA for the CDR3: TGTGCCAGCATCCCCCCGGACAGGGGTGTTGAAAAACTGTTTTTT.

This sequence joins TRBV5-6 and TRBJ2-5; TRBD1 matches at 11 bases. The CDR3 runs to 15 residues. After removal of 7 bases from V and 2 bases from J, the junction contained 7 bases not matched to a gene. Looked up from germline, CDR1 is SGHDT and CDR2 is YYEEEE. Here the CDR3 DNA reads TGTGCCAGCGGCAGTGGACAGGGGGCACAAGAGACCCAGTACTTC. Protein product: CASGSGQGAQETQYF.

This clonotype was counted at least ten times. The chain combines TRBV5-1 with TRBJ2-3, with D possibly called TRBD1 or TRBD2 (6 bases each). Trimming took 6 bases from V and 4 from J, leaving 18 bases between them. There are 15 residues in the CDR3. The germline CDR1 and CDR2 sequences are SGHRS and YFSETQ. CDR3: CASKRGGTGADTQYF. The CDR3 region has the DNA TGCGCCAGCAAGCGAGGGGGTACGGGAGCAGATACGCAGTATTTT.

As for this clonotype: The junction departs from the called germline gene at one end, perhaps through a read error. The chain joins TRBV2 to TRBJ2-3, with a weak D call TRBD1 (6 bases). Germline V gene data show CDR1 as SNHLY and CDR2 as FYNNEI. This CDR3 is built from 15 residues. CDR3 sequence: CASKFKSGWTDAQYF. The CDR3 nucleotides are TGTGCCAGCAAATTCAAGAGTGGGTGGACAGATGCGCAGTATTTT.

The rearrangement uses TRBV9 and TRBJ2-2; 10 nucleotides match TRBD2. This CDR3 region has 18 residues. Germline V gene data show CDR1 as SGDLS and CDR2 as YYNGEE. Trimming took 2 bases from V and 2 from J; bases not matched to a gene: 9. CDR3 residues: CASSVTVAGGHNTGELFF. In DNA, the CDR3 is TGTGCCAGCAGCGTTACCGTAGCGGGAGGCCATAACACCGGGGAGCTGTTTTTT.

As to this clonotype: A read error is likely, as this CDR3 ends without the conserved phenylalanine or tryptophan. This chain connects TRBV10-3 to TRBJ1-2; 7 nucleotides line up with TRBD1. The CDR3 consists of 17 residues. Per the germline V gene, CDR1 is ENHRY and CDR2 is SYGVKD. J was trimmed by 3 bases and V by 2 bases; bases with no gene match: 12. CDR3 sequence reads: CAISETPGQFKDYGYTL. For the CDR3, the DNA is TGTGCCATCAGTGAGACCCCGGGACAGTTCAAGGACTATGGCTACACCCTC.

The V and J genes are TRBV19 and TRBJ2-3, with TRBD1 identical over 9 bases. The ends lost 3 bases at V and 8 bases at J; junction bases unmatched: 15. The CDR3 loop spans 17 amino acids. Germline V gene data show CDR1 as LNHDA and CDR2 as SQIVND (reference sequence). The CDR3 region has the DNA TGTGCCAGTAGTATTTCGGGACAGGGTGGGGGCCAAGGTACGCAGTATTTT. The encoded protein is CASSISGQGGGQGTQYF. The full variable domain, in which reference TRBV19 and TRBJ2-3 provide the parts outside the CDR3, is DGGITQSPKYLFRKEGQNVTLSCEQNLNHDAMYWYRQDPGQGLRLIYYSQIVNDFQKGDIAEGYSVSREKKESFPLTVTSAQKNPTAFYLCASSISGQGGGQGTQYFGPGTRLTVL.

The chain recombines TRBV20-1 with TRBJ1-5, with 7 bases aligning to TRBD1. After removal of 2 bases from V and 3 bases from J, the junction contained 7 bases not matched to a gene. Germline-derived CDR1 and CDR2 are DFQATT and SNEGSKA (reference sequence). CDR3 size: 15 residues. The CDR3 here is CSARKPTGDNQPQHF. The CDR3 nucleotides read TGCAGTGCTAGAAAACCTACAGGGGACAATCAGCCCCAGCATTTT.

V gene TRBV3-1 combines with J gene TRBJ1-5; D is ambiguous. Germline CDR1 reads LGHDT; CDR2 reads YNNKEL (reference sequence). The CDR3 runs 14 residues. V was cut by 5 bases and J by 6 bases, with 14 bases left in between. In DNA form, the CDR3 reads TGTGCCAGCAGCTCAGCCCTGGCTGGTCAGCCCCAGCATTTT. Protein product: CASSSALAGQPQHF.

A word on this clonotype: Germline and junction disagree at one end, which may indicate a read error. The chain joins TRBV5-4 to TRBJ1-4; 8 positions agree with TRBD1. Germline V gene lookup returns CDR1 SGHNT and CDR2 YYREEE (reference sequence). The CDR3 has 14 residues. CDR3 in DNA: TGTGCCAGCAACCCAGGGGGCGTGGATGAAAAACCGTTTTTT. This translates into CASNPGGVDEKPFF.

The CDR3 loop reads CATNLGGGSYEQYF. The CDR3 coding sequence is TGTGCCACCAACTTGGGAGGGGGCTCCTACGAGCAGTACTTC. The genes are TRBV7-8 and TRBJ2-7, with D tentatively TRBD2 (7 bases). Trimming took 10 bases from V and 0 from J, leaving 16 bases between them. From germline, CDR1 is SGHVS and CDR2 FQNEAQ. The CDR3 consists of 14 residues.

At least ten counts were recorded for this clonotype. In nucleotides, the CDR3 is TGCGCCAGCAGATATGCAGTGGCTAGCGGTAGGGATACGCAGTATTTT. Its protein is CASRYAVASGRDTQYF. This chain connects TRBV4-1 to TRBJ2-3, with 7 bases that match TRBD2. The CDR3 is 16 amino acids. V dropped 6 bases and J dropped 6; count of bases not matched to a gene: 15. In germline, CDR1 is MGHRA, CDR2 YSYEKL.

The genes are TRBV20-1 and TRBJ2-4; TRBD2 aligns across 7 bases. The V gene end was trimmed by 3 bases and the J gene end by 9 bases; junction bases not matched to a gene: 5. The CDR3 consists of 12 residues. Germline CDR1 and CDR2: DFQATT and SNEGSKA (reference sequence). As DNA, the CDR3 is TGCAGTGCTAGGGGGGACTATGGCATTCAGTACTTC. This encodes CSARGDYGIQYF.

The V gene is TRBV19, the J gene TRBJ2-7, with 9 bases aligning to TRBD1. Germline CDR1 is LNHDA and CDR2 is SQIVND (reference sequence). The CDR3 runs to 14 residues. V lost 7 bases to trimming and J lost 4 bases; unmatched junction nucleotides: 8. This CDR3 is CASTHRGLFYEQYF. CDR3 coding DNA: TGTGCCAGTACGCACAGGGGGCTATTTTACGAGCAGTACTTC.